The TCR beta chain described here comes from a study of cytomegalovirus exposure and HLA in healthy donors. Study-level results: The classifier was said to identify cytomegalovirus status with high specificity and sensitivity. The authors later found most CMV-associated TCR beta chains appeared HLA-restricted. The study carried out a later analysis of TCR beta sequences. It associated 15,000 to 20,000 of them with specific HLA alleles at a false discovery rate of 0.05. Most of the TCR beta V segments (in an earlier analysis) were productive either about 90% or about 30% of the time.

With respect to this clone: What it binds is unknown.

Germline loops: CDR1 MNHEY, CDR2 SVGAGI. Trimming took 6 bases from V and 7 from J; bases not matched to a gene: 11. The CDR3 contains 15 residues. PCR was performed using 60 Vbeta and 13 Jbeta primers. Profiled with immunoSEQ multiplex PCR; TCRdb holds only in-frame clones, not every one. The table records tens of thousands of clones, around 78% of them present only once. This TCR came from a middle-aged man in good health and CMV-seronegative. This sequence joins TRBV6-5 and TRBJ2-1, with 8 bases aligning to TRBD2. Sequencing was done on a sample of PBMCs. Here the CDR3 DNA reads TGTGCCAGCAGACTTACCGGGGGGGAGAGGAATGAGCAGTTCTTC. Translation gives CASRLTGGERNEQFF.